Below are 5 T cell receptor beta chains sequenced from a single sample in a study of cytomegalovirus exposure and HLA in healthy donors. PCR involved 60 Vbeta and 13 Jbeta primers. Assay used: immunoSEQ multiplex PCR; TCRdb lists only in-frame clones, some missing. In the table there are some 130,000 clones, roughly four fifths of which are singletons. Sequenced: PBMCs. Receptors originate from a male donor in good health and CMV-seropositive.

The chain links TRBV4-3 to TRBJ1-1, with 7 nucleotides matching TRBD1. Germline CDR1 LGHNA, CDR2 YSLEER. The junction had 12 bases not matched to a gene; V was cut back by 2 bases and J by 6 bases. The CDR3 spans 16 residues. CDR3 region: CASSQTRQGELAEAFF. Written as DNA, the CDR3 is TGCGCCAGCAGCCAAACCAGACAGGGAGAGTTGGCTGAAGCTTTCTTT.

This chain joins TRBV11-2 and TRBJ2-3, with TRBD2 matching 8 bases. The CDR3 covers 13 residues. The trim removed 2 bases at V and 8 bases at J, leaving 3 bases unmatched. CDR1 is SGHAT, CDR2 FQNNGV, per germline. The CDR3 spells CASSLRGGVTQYF. The CDR3 DNA sequence: TGTGCCAGCAGCTTACGGGGGGGAGTTACGCAGTATTTT.

The chain has TRBV7-2 and TRBJ2-3; 12 positions agree with TRBD2. The CDR3 covers 14 residues. CDR1 and CDR2 from the germline V gene are SGHTA and FQGNSA. Germline trimming cut 5 bases from V and 4 bases from J; bases unmatched to any gene: 1. The CDR3 nucleotides read TGTGCCAGCAGCCCTAGCGGGAGGGCAGATACGCAGTATTTT. Translating gives CASSPSGRADTQYF.

The chain uses TRBV5-8 and TRBJ2-7, with D perhaps matching TRBD1 (5 bases). This CDR3 has 14 amino acids. CDR1 is SGHTS, CDR2 YDEGEE, per germline. Trimming took off 1 base at V and 6 bases at J, with 14 bases between the two ends. The CDR3 spells CASSLYRQGTEQYF. CDR3 DNA sequence: TGTGCCAGCAGCTTGTATCGGCAGGGAACCGAGCAGTACTTC.

V usage is TRBV19 and J usage is TRBJ1-5; D gene unclear. V was cut by 7 bases and J by 12 bases, with 13 bases left in between. Germline CDR1 LNHDA, CDR2 SQIVND (reference sequence). The CDR3 extends over 11 amino acids. DNA of the CDR3: TGTGCCAGTAAAGTTGGCAGTCTCCAGCATTTT. It specifies CASKVGSLQHF.